These 28 T cell receptor beta chains share one sample of origin, sequenced in a study of OX40 agonist ivuxolimab in advanced cancers. TCRdb's copy holds only in-frame clones and misses some; the assay was immunoSEQ multiplex PCR. The sample holds around 62,000 clones, around 80% seen once. The sequencing here drew on CD4+ or CD8+ T cells sorted from blood, taken in a trial of the OX40 agonist ivuxolimab. These receptors came from an adult with an advanced solid tumor such as melanoma, head and neck, liver or kidney cancer.

This clone was found once. The genes are TRBV7-2 and TRBJ2-2; D may be TRBD1 (6 bases). Germline CDR1 reads SGHTA; CDR2 reads FQGNSA. With 0 bases removed from V and 5 bases from J, the gap between germline ends came to 10 bases. There are 15 residues in the CDR3. Here the CDR3 reads CASSLAGARTGELFF. The CDR3, as DNA: TGTGCCAGCAGCTTAGCGGGGGCCCGAACCGGGGAGCTGTTTTTT.

The V and J genes are TRBV4-2 and TRBJ2-7; D is unclear. Trimming took 0 bases from V and 3 from J, leaving 9 bases between them. The CDR3 spans 14 residues. Germline CDR1 and CDR2: LGHNA and YNFKEQ. The CDR3 DNA reads as TGTGCCAGCAGCCAAGATTTGGACGGCTACGAGCAGTACTTC. Its translation is CASSQDLDGYEQYF.

J is TRBJ1-2 and V is TRBV9; TRBD1 agrees at 10 bases. Germline CDR1 SGDLS, CDR2 YYNGEE. V lost 0 bases, J lost 8 bases, and 7 bases stayed unmatched. CDR3 length: 15 amino acids. The CDR3 coding sequence is TGTGCCAGCAGCGTAGTTGGACAGGGGGACGGGGGCTACACCTTC. Translating it yields CASSVVGQGDGGYTF.

This chain joins TRBV5-1 and TRBJ2-5, with a weak D call TRBD2 (5 bases). The closer fit of TRBJ2-7 to the DNA end suggests the J call may be wrong. CDR1 and CDR2 from the germline V gene are SGHRS and YFSETQ. This CDR3 is 16 amino acids long. CDR3 in amino acids: CASSPIPAGPSYEQYF. The CDR3 DNA follows: TGCGCCAGCAGCCCGATCCCTGCGGGCCCCTCCTACGAGCAGTACTTC.

This chain links TRBV7-9 with TRBJ1-5; D unclear. The CDR3 has 15 amino acids. Germline V gives CDR1 SEHNR, CDR2 FQNEAQ (reference sequence). V lost 2 bases, J lost 1 base, and 9 bases lay in between. Here the CDR3 reads CASSLSITSNQPQHF. The CDR3 region has the DNA TGTGCCAGCAGCTTATCTATTACCAGCAATCAGCCCCAGCATTTT.

This chain connects TRBV4-1 to TRBJ1-2; unclear D gene. V was pared by 1 base and J by 0 bases, with 12 bases between. CDR1 MGHRA and CDR2 YSYEKL come from the germline V gene. The CDR3 runs to 16 residues. The DNA of the CDR3 is TGCGCCAGCAGCCAAGTCTACTCGGGATCTAACTATGGCTACACCTTC. It translates to CASSQVYSGSNYGYTF.

This clone was seen just once. The chain uses TRBV5-3 and TRBJ2-5; D not certain. TRBV5-3 is an ORF, and what it does is uncertain. The CDR3 is 17 residues long. Trimming took off 4 bases at V and 2 bases at J, with 21 bases between the two ends. Here the CDR3 DNA reads TGTGCCAGAAGCAAAGGCCTTTATGCCACCACACAAGAGACCCAGTACTTC. Translated: CARSKGLYATTQETQYF.

A single count supports this clone. The rearrangement links TRBV5-4 to TRBJ2-3; 8 bases map to TRBD2. V lost 0 bases to trimming and J lost 6 bases; unmatched junction nucleotides: 18. The CDR3 runs to 19 residues. CDR1 and CDR2 from the germline V gene are SGHNT and YYREEE (reference sequence). This CDR3 reads CASSLVGRGAGDLGDTQYF. In nucleotides, the CDR3 is TGTGCCAGCAGCTTGGTGGGTAGAGGAGCGGGGGATCTCGGGGATACGCAGTATTTT.

The rearrangement joins TRBV7-2 to TRBJ1-2, with a possible D match to TRBD1 (5 bases). Germline V gene data show CDR1 as SGHTA and CDR2 as FQGNSA. The CDR3 spans 16 residues. V was shortened by 0 bases and J by 4 bases, with 15 bases between the two germline ends. The CDR3 is CASSLALDSRFYGYTF. CDR3 nucleotide sequence: TGTGCCAGCAGCTTAGCCCTAGACAGCAGATTCTATGGCTACACCTTC.

This rearrangement joins TRBV19 to TRBJ1-2; no reliable D call. The CDR3 runs to 12 residues. V lost 3 bases and J lost 4, with 6 bases in between. Germline V gene sequence: CDR1 LNHDA, CDR2 SQIVND (reference sequence). CDR3 DNA: TGTGCCAGTAGTATGGCGAGCTATGGCTACACCTTC. It yields the protein CASSMASYGYTF.

The chain employs TRBV19 and TRBJ1-5; perhaps TRBD1 as D (5 bases). From germline, CDR1 is LNHDA and CDR2 SQIVND (reference sequence). V lost 0 bases and J 7 bases, leaving 10 bases between the germline ends. CDR3 length: 14 amino acids. The CDR3 DNA sequence: TGTGCCAGTAGTATAGAGCAGGGTTGGCAGCCCCAGCATTTT. This sequence encodes CASSIEQGWQPQHF.

The count of this clone is one. The chain combines TRBV27 with TRBJ2-1; TRBD1 agrees at 7 bases. Germline CDR1 reads MNHEY; CDR2 reads SMNVEV (reference sequence). The CDR3 contains 15 residues. Trimming at V came to 8 bases and at J to 15 bases, leaving 22 bases not matched to a gene. CDR3 sequence (DNA): TGTGCCAGCGGACCGGACGGGACAGCGATTCCCGGAGGGTTCTTC. This encodes CASGPDGTAIPGGFF.

The rearrangement links TRBV5-1 to TRBJ1-2; 9 positions agree with TRBD1. This CDR3 contains 15 residues. Trimming at V came to 4 bases and at J to 3 bases, leaving 7 bases not matched to a gene. Germline-derived CDR1 and CDR2 are SGHRS and YFSETQ. The CDR3 sequence: CASSRGTGRDYGYTF. The DNA of the CDR3 is TGCGCCAGCAGCCGAGGGACAGGGAGGGACTATGGCTACACCTTC.

This chain joins TRBV19 and TRBJ1-6; unclear D gene. Germline V gene data show CDR1 as LNHDA and CDR2 as SQIVND (reference sequence). The CDR3 spans 14 residues. Trimming took off 5 bases at V and 2 bases at J, with 7 bases between the two ends. Here the CDR3 reads CASSVTTYNSPLHF. The CDR3 coding sequence is TGTGCCAGTAGTGTGACCACCTATAATTCACCCCTCCACTTT.

In its sample, this clone was seen once. V gene TRBV6-1 combines with J gene TRBJ1-5, with TRBD1 identical over 9 bases. The CDR3 totals 15 residues. V gave up 6 bases and J gave up 9 bases; unmatched junction bases: 12. Germline CDR1 and CDR2: MNHNS and SASEGT. The CDR3 spells CASSPEQGATSPQHF. The CDR3, as DNA: TGTGCCAGCAGCCCCGAACAGGGGGCCACGTCGCCCCAGCATTTT.

V gene TRBV18 combines with J gene TRBJ2-1, with 8 bases fitting TRBD1. The CDR3 is made up of 17 amino acids. The germline V gene has CDR1 KGHSH and CDR2 LQKENI. V dropped 1 base and J dropped 6; count of bases not matched to a gene: 11. The CDR3 is CASSPQGTGGMVNEQFF. CDR3 bases: TGTGCCAGCTCACCACAGGGAACAGGGGGGATGGTCAATGAGCAGTTCTTC.

This chain connects TRBV29-1 to TRBJ2-3; 11 nucleotides align to TRBD2. This CDR3 contains 14 residues. Per the germline V gene, CDR1 is SQVTM and CDR2 is ANQGSEA. The CDR3 loop is CHGITSGGPDTQYF. DNA of the CDR3: TGCCACGGCATTACTAGCGGGGGCCCAGATACGCAGTATTTT.

Concerning this clone itself: One end of the junction does not line up with germline, which may come from a read error. This chain connects TRBV28 to TRBJ2-3, with TRBD2 matching 9 bases. The germline V gene has CDR1 MDHEN and CDR2 SYDVKM. This CDR3 is built from 15 residues. The CDR3 is CATFFSGTSIDTQYF. The CDR3 coding sequence is TGTGCCACCTTTTTTTCGGGGACTAGCATAGATACGCAGTATTTT.

This sequence joins TRBV5-6 and TRBJ2-1; 14 bases are shared with TRBD2. V trimming: 4 bases; J trimming: 16 bases; junction bases outside the gene matches: 13. Per germline, CDR1 SGHDT and CDR2 YYEEEE. The CDR3 is made up of 15 amino acids. The CDR3 loop reads CASSPVGLAGGPVFF. Written as DNA, the CDR3 is TGTGCCAGCAGCCCAGTAGGACTAGCGGGGGGACCCGTTTTCTTC.

The chain carries TRBV25-1 and TRBJ1-4, with 8 bases matching TRBD1. The trim removed 6 bases at V and 1 base at J, leaving 7 bases unmatched. CDR1 is MGHDK, CDR2 SYGVNS, per germline. The CDR3 loop spans 16 amino acids. The CDR3 region has the DNA TGTGCCAGCAGCCCCAGGGACAGGCGAACTAATGAAAAACTGTTTTTT. It translates to CASSPRDRRTNEKLFF.

This clone was seen repeatedly, ten times or more. This chain links TRBV6-1 with TRBJ1-1; no firm D call. CDR1 MNHNS and CDR2 SASEGT come from the germline V gene. The CDR3 has 12 amino acids. Trimming removed 6 bases at V and 3 bases at J, with 8 bases between. The CDR3 region is CASRVGYTEAFF. For the CDR3, the DNA is TGTGCCAGCAGAGTGGGTTACACTGAAGCTTTCTTT.

In DNA, the CDR3 is TGTGCCAGCAGCGTAGCGGCAGGGCTCTCTGGGGCCAACGTCCTGACTTTC. Its protein is CASSVAAGLSGANVLTF. This chain links TRBV9 with TRBJ2-6; tentatively, D is TRBD1 (5 bases). Germline CDR1 SGDLS, CDR2 YYNGEE. V was clipped by 0 bases and J by 0 bases, with 10 bases between them. The CDR3 consists of 17 residues.

The V call is TRBV20-1, the J call TRBJ1-2, with D perhaps TRBD1 (5 bases). V lost 3 bases, J lost 8 bases, and 7 bases lay in between. This CDR3 region has 10 residues. Germline values: CDR1 DFQATT, CDR2 SNEGSKA (reference sequence). The CDR3 is CSARTVGYTF. CDR3 DNA sequence: TGCAGTGCTAGGACAGTAGGCTACACCTTC.

The V and J genes are TRBV5-1 and TRBJ2-3; 8 nucleotides match TRBD2. V dropped 1 base and J dropped 2; count of bases not matched to a gene: 3. The CDR3 has 15 residues. Germline CDR1 reads SGHRS; CDR2 reads YFSETQ. The CDR3, as DNA: TGCGCCAGCAGCTTGCCGGGGGGGAACACAGATACGCAGTATTTT. Translated, it gives CASSLPGGNTDTQYF.

This clone was observed once. The V call is TRBV13, the J call TRBJ2-2, with D perhaps assigned TRBD1 or TRBD2 (6 bases each). The germline V and J ends were trimmed by 1 base and 4 bases, with 13 bases remaining between them. The CDR3 runs to 16 residues. Per germline, CDR1 PRHDT and CDR2 FYEKMQ (reference sequence). For the CDR3, the DNA is TGTGCCAGCAGCTTAGCCGGGGGCGCGGGCACCGGGGAGCTGTTTTTT. This sequence encodes CASSLAGGAGTGELFF. The full variable domain, its missing parts supplied by reference TRBV13 and TRBJ2-2, is AAGVIQSPRHLIKEKRETATLKCYPIPRHDTVYWYQQGPGQDPQFLISFYEKMQSDKGSIPDRFSAQQFSDYHSELNMSSLELGDSALYFCASSLAGGAGTGELFFGEGSRLTVL.

The chain couples TRBV4-2 to TRBJ2-2; D unclear. The CDR3 loop spans 13 amino acids. Trimming removed 7 bases at V and 0 bases at J, with 6 bases between. Germline lookup yields CDR1 LGHNA and CDR2 YNFKEQ. The CDR3 protein is CASTWPNTGELFF. CDR3 in DNA: TGTGCCAGCACCTGGCCGAACACCGGGGAGCTGTTTTTT.

The chain uses TRBV4-2 and TRBJ1-5, with a tentative D call TRBD1 (5 bases). V lost 0 bases and J lost 4, with 10 bases in between. The CDR3 is 15 residues long. CDR1 is LGHNA and CDR2 is YNFKEQ in the germline V gene. The CDR3 DNA reads as TGTGCCAGCAGCCAAGAGTGGCAGGGAAATCAGCCCCAGCATTTT. It yields the protein CASSQEWQGNQPQHF.

The CDR3 spells CASSSGPQEGYGYTF. CDR3 nucleotides: TGCGCCAGCAGCTCGGGACCCCAAGAGGGTTATGGCTACACCTTC. This chain joins TRBV5-1 and TRBJ1-2, with a possible D match to TRBD1 (5 bases). This CDR3 spans 15 amino acids. Germline assignment: CDR1 SGHRS and CDR2 YFSETQ. Trimming removed 3 bases from V and 5 bases from J, with 17 bases in between.